The following is a T cell receptor beta chain sequence with its context. Its antigen is unknown. This entry belongs to a study of shared clonotypes between healthy human individuals. Across the whole study: In total, the donors were two women and a few men aged 18 to 49.

Sorted subsets were amplified in replicate PCRs using 200 ng DNA, around 30,000 T cell genomes. TCRdb keeps only in-frame clones here, not all; method: immunoSEQ multiplex PCR. The table has roughly 2.4 million clones, approximately 94% seen once. Every contributor of samples was a Caucasian grown-up residing in Nashville, Tennessee. Overall study results and limits: Exclusively blood specimens were collected; tissue repertoires likely differ.

The CDR3 consists of 17 residues. Germline assignment: CDR1 GTSNPN and CDR2 SVGIG (reference sequence). Between the trimmed V and J ends, which lost 5 bases and 2 bases, there was a span of 19 bases. This clonotype was sampled from a man aged 18 to 30 in good health. Material: naive CD4+ T cells sorted from blood. Regarding subset: CD45RA+ positively selected. The V gene is TRBV30, the J gene TRBJ2-6; D ambiguous. This CDR3 reads CAWGPYFLWPGANVLTF. As DNA, the CDR3 is TGTGCCTGGGGACCCTACTTTTTATGGCCTGGGGCCAACGTCCTGACTTTC.